This T cell receptor (beta chain) was recovered during a study of T-cell reconstitution after alpha-beta-depleted transplantation in children (dated by TCRdb to the mid-2010s). About the investigation overall: Using TCR repertoire profiling, the study followed T-cell immune reconstitution in a quantitative way in children after TCRalphabeta/CD19-depleted allogeneic hematopoietic cell transplantation.

In its sample, this clonotype was seen many times. Its antigen is not yet known. No quality values exist for individual bases; no much larger clone is one base distant. Cut back by 4 bases and 9 bases, the V and J ends lie 16 bases apart. The germline V gene gives CDR1 as SGHRS and CDR2 as YFSETQ. Including the terminal cysteine and phenylalanine, the CDR3 comprises 13 residues. Of the read, only the CDR3 DNA is kept; its 39 bases are in frame from base 1. Libraries were prepared through PCR. Sequencing was carried out with an Illumina HiSeq 2500. Molecular barcoding was employed in the preparation of TCR libraries, with unique molecular identifiers being used to normalize TCRbeta repertoire quantification. The raw public reads went through TCRdb reprocessing: fastp at Q25, MiXCR clone calling, in-frame beta chains kept. All rows with the same CDR3 protein become a single entry with the most common DNA and genes. This sample holds 150,000 to 250,000 distinct CDR3 sequences; about 14% were observed only once. The ten top clones hold less than 15% of the sample.

The specimen comprised PBMCs from the stem cell graft donor, sampled from the stem cell graft. This TCR was recovered from a human donor who donated a stem cell graft to a child with acute lymphoblastic leukemia. The V gene is TRBV5-1 and the J gene is TRBJ1-1; the D gene is perhaps TRBD1, from 5 matching bases. The sequenced DNA is TGCGCCAGCAGCCCCCGGGACTCTCAGAAAGCTTTCTTT. It encodes CASSPRDSQKAFF.